A single sample gave rise to the 21 T cell receptor beta chains below, sequenced in a study of T-cell memory formation after mild COVID-19. TCRdb called the 5' RACE reads again in MiXCR, with one record for every CDR3 protein. The data contain roughly 170,000 distinct CDR3 sequences, approximately 18% of them singletons. Source material: PBMCs or a T cell subset sorted from them (not recorded which). These receptors came from a man younger than 35 who had mild COVID-19 (a few samples of this study predate the infection). Cell type and time point are not known.

Only a few counts were recorded for this clonotype. This chain connects TRBV5-6 to TRBJ2-7, with 9 bases lining up with TRBD1. This CDR3 contains 13 residues. Trimming took 2 bases from V and 7 from J; bases not matched to a gene: 4. Germline CDR1 reads SGHDT; CDR2 reads YYEEEE. The chain's CDR3 is CASSLQGAEEQYV. The CDR3 coding sequence is TGTGCCAGCAGCTTACAGGGGGCCGAAGAGCAGTACGTC.

The chain has TRBV18 and TRBJ1-1; D unresolved. V was cut by 0 bases and J by 1 base, with 9 bases left in between. This CDR3 is built from 15 residues. CDR1 is KGHSH and CDR2 is LQKENI in the germline V gene. The DNA for the CDR3 is TGTGCCAGCTCACCACCCCATGATAAGAACACTGAAGCTTTCTTT. It translates to CASSPPHDKNTEAFF.

This chain links TRBV7-3 with TRBJ1-1; the D gene is possibly TRBD1 (5 bases). The CDR3 extends over 13 amino acids. V lost 6 bases, J lost 0 bases, and 8 bases lay in between. Germline V gives CDR1 SGHTA, CDR2 FQGTGA. The CDR3 DNA follows: TGTGCCAGCAGGAAGGGGATGAACACTGAAGCTTTCTTT. Amino acids: CASRKGMNTEAFF.

The V gene is TRBV3-1, the J gene TRBJ1-5, with 8 bases fitting TRBD1. This CDR3 has 15 residues. The germline gives CDR1 LGHDT, CDR2 YNNKEL (reference sequence). J was trimmed by 4 bases and V by 1 base; bases with no gene match: 3. The CDR3 protein is CASSQGTGLNQPQHF. The DNA for the CDR3 is TGTGCCAGCAGCCAAGGGACAGGGCTTAATCAGCCCCAGCATTTT.

This clonotype appeared a few times. The chain combines TRBV29-1 with TRBJ1-2, with TRBD1 matching 7 bases. The CDR3 has 13 residues. With V trimmed by 4 bases and J by 3 bases, 5 bases remained unmatched. The germline V gene encodes CDR1 SQVTM and CDR2 ANQGSEA. The CDR3 sequence is CSVVRGRDYGYTF. The CDR3, as DNA: TGCAGCGTTGTAAGGGGGCGCGACTATGGCTACACCTTC.

There are a few counts of this clonotype. The chain carries TRBV7-9 and TRBJ1-1; D is ambiguous. The V and J ends lost 1 base and 8 bases respectively, with 11 bases between them. This CDR3 is built from 13 residues. CDR1 is SEHNR and CDR2 is FQNEAQ in the germline V gene (reference sequence). CDR3 sequence: CASSLGLTSEAFF. The CDR3 coding sequence is TGTGCCAGCAGCTTAGGGTTGACGTCCGAAGCTTTCTTT.

A few counts support this clonotype. The rearrangement joins TRBV4-2 to TRBJ2-7; D is unresolved. From germline, CDR1 is LGHNA and CDR2 YNFKEQ. Trimming removed 0 bases from V and 3 bases from J, with 9 bases in between. The CDR3 extends over 14 amino acids. This CDR3 is CASSQDLDFYEQYF. The CDR3 bases are TGTGCCAGCAGCCAAGATTTGGATTTCTACGAGCAGTACTTC.

The genes are TRBV3-1 and TRBJ1-5; 9 nucleotides agree with TRBD1. V was pared by 1 base and J by 5 bases, with 0 bases of the junction left unmatched. Germline CDR1 and CDR2: LGHDT and YNNKEL (reference sequence). This CDR3 comprises 14 residues. CDR3 region: CASSQGTGDQPQHF. The CDR3 DNA reads TGTGCCAGCAGCCAAGGGACAGGGGATCAGCCCCAGCATTTT. Using reference TRBV3-1 and TRBJ1-5 for the parts outside the CDR3, the full variable domain is DTAVSQTPKYLVTQMGNDKSIKCEQNLGHDTMYWYKQDSKKFLKIMFSYNNKELIINETVPNRFSPKSPDKAHLNLHINSLELGDSAVYFCASSQGTGDQPQHFGDGTRLSIL.

This chain uses TRBV5-1 with TRBJ1-1; TRBD1 might be the D (6 bases). The CDR3 has 15 amino acids. Looked up from germline, CDR1 is SGHRS and CDR2 is YFSETQ. V was clipped by 0 bases and J by 4 bases, with 13 bases between them. This CDR3 reads CASSLGVGAVTEAFF. The CDR3 region has the DNA TGCGCCAGCAGCTTGGGTGTGGGGGCTGTCACTGAAGCTTTCTTT.

This clonotype was seen at least ten times. This sequence joins TRBV20-1 and TRBJ1-4; TRBD1 matches 9 bases. The CDR3 spans 20 residues. Trimming took 0 bases from V and 6 from J; bases not matched to a gene: 20. Germline V CDR1 and CDR2: DFQATT, SNEGSKA (reference sequence). The CDR3 reads CSAREKPGQGPLARYEKLFF. In DNA form, the CDR3 reads TGCAGTGCTAGAGAAAAACCGGGACAGGGTCCCCTGGCGCGTTATGAAAAACTGTTTTTT.

The CDR3 here is CASSSTGNQETQYF. CDR3 DNA: TGTGCCAGCAGCTCGACAGGGAACCAAGAGACCCAGTACTTC. The chain uses TRBV5-5 and TRBJ2-5; 7 bases are a match to TRBD1. The germline V gene has CDR1 SGHKS and CDR2 YYEKEE (reference sequence). The CDR3 has 14 residues. With 3 bases clipped from V and 0 bases from J, the junction kept 2 bases outside the gene matches.

The CDR3 sequence: CASSLGRGRDTDTQYF. The CDR3 DNA sequence: TGCGCCAGCAGCTTGGGAAGGGGCAGGGACACAGATACGCAGTATTTT. V is TRBV5-1 and J is TRBJ2-3, with TRBD1 as a possible D gene (5 bases). V dropped 0 bases and J dropped 2 bases, with 13 bases sitting between them. The germline V gene encodes CDR1 SGHRS and CDR2 YFSETQ. The CDR3 runs 16 residues.

This clonotype was counted a single time. The V and J genes are TRBV5-1 and TRBJ2-2; D is perhaps TRBD2 (6 bases). Trimming removed 0 bases from V and 2 bases from J, with 8 bases in between. The CDR3 sequence is 15 residues long. Looked up from germline, CDR1 is SGHRS and CDR2 is YFSETQ. The CDR3 loop is CASSLGRGNTGELFF. The CDR3 region has the DNA TGCGCCAGCAGCTTGGGGCGGGGAAACACCGGGGAGCTGTTTTTT.

The CDR3 region has the DNA TGTGCCAGCAGTCGCGGAACCGGGGAGCTGTTTTTT. It encodes CASSRGTGELFF. This sequence joins TRBV3-1 and TRBJ2-2; the D is unclear. CDR1 is LGHDT and CDR2 is YNNKEL in the germline V gene (reference sequence). This CDR3 has 12 amino acids. V was cut by 6 bases and J by 5 bases, with 7 bases left in between.

This clonotype came up many times. This chain links TRBV9 with TRBJ2-5; 11 bases agree with TRBD2. CDR1 is SGDLS, CDR2 YYNGEE, per germline. This CDR3 is built from 18 residues. V was pared by 0 bases and J by 4 bases, with 11 bases of the junction left unmatched. CDR3 sequence reads: CASSVASLAGGLGETQYF. As DNA, the CDR3 is TGTGCCAGCAGCGTAGCTTCTCTAGCGGGGGGCCTCGGAGAGACCCAGTACTTC.

The gene calls are TRBV4-2 and TRBJ1-1; no reliable D call. Per germline, CDR1 LGHNA and CDR2 YNFKEQ. The CDR3 extends over 14 amino acids. V was cut by 0 bases and J by 2 bases, with 7 bases left in between. The CDR3 DNA reads TGTGCCAGCAGCCAAGATCACACCAACACTGAAGCTTTCTTT. Encoded protein: CASSQDHTNTEAFF.

This clonotype was recorded a few times. The V gene is TRBV5-1, the J gene TRBJ2-5; D gene uncertain. The CDR3 runs to 13 residues. Germline V gene lookup returns CDR1 SGHRS and CDR2 YFSETQ. V was cut by 4 bases and J by 2 bases, with 9 bases left in between. Here the CDR3 reads CASSGTGQETQYF. The DNA of the CDR3 is TGCGCCAGCAGCGGAACCGGACAAGAGACCCAGTACTTC.

This clonotype was counted ten times or more. This chain links TRBV7-3 with TRBJ2-1, with TRBD1 identical over 11 bases. Germline trimming cut 2 bases from V and 8 bases from J; bases unmatched to any gene: 11. Germline V CDR1 and CDR2: SGHTA, FQGTGA. The length of the CDR3 is 17 residues. The CDR3 DNA is TGTGCCAGCAGCTTAGGCCCAGGACAGGGGGCCATCGATGAGCAGTTCTTC. Translated, it gives CASSLGPGQGAIDEQFF. Full variable domain (outside the CDR3, taken from reference TRBV7-3 and TRBJ2-1): GAGVSQTPSNKVTEKGKYVELRCDPISGHTALYWYRQSLGQGPEFLIYFQGTGAADDSGLPNDRFFAVRPEGSVSTLKIQRTERGDSAVYLCASSLGPGQGAIDEQFFGPGTRLTVL.

The genes are TRBV12-3 or TRBV12-4 and TRBJ1-1; D not resolved. V lost 5 bases and J 3 bases, leaving 13 bases between the germline ends. The CDR3 sequence is 14 residues long. DNA for the CDR3: TGTGCCAGCAGTGAGTGGGTTTCGTACACTGAAGCTTTCTTT. Protein product: CASSEWVSYTEAFF.

This clonotype was detected many times. V is TRBV7-2 and J is TRBJ1-6; no firm D call. The V gene's germline CDR1 is SGHTA and CDR2 FQGNSA. The CDR3 totals 13 residues. The ends were cut back, 5 bases at V and 10 bases at J, with 12 bases in the middle. CDR3 sequence (DNA): TGTGCCAGCAGCCCCGGTTGGGGATCACCCCTCCACTTT. The encoded protein is CASSPGWGSPLHF.

The rearrangement uses TRBV7-2 and TRBJ1-2; D is undetermined. V lost 2 bases to trimming and J lost 7 bases, with 14 bases between them. Germline V gives CDR1 SGHTA, CDR2 FQGNSA. The CDR3 runs 14 residues. CDR3 region: CASSLWWHQAGYTF. CDR3 coding DNA: TGTGCCAGCAGCTTATGGTGGCACCAGGCTGGCTACACCTTC.